These 20 T cell receptor beta chains were all obtained from the same sample, sequenced in a study of T-cell reconstitution after alpha-beta-depleted transplantation in children. The library targeted TCRbeta and was prepared with unique molecular identifiers. TCRdb processed the PCR reads anew with MiXCR; each CDR3 protein has one entry. The table lists about 500,000 distinct CDR3 sequences, approximately 29% of them singletons. The material was PBMCs from the stem cell graft donor, obtained from the stem cell graft. Receptors were obtained from a human donor who donated a stem cell graft to a child with aplastic anemia.

This clonotype was counted at least ten times. This sequence joins TRBV19 and TRBJ1-2, with 8 bases fitting TRBD1. Germline CDR1 LNHDA, CDR2 SQIVND (reference sequence). This CDR3 comprises 13 residues. J gave up 3 bases and V 5 bases, and 2 bases lay outside the gene matches. CDR3 amino acids: CASSLQGDYGYTF. Here the CDR3 DNA reads TGTGCCAGTAGTCTACAGGGGGACTATGGCTACACCTTC.

The chain uses TRBV5-1 and TRBJ2-2; TRBD1 matches 7 bases. Germline CDR1 is SGHRS and CDR2 is YFSETQ. J gave up 3 bases and V 7 bases, and 6 bases lay outside the gene matches. This CDR3 spans 14 amino acids. Here the CDR3 reads CASHPGTDTGELFF. Written as DNA, the CDR3 is TGCGCCAGCCACCCGGGGACAGACACCGGGGAGCTGTTTTTT. Together with reference TRBV5-1 and TRBJ2-2, the CDR3 gives the full variable domain: KAGVTQTPRYLIKTRGQQVTLSCSPISGHRSVSWYQQTPGQGLQFLFEYFSETQRNKGNFPGRFSGRQFSNSRSEMNVSTLELGDSALYLCASHPGTDTGELFFGEGSRLTVL.

This clonotype has just a few counts. The chain uses TRBV20-1 and TRBJ1-5; D is perhaps TRBD1 (5 bases). CDR3 length equals 11 residues. The germline gives CDR1 DFQATT, CDR2 SNEGSKA (reference sequence). With 6 bases removed from V and 6 bases from J, the gap between germline ends came to 9 bases. The CDR3 DNA follows: TGCAGTGCCGGGGGAACTCAGCCCCAGCATTTT. Translating it yields CSAGGTQPQHF.

This clonotype was found a few times. This rearrangement joins TRBV4-3 to TRBJ1-4, with D perhaps TRBD1 (5 bases). There are 15 residues in the CDR3. The V gene's germline CDR1 is LGHNA and CDR2 YSLEER. V lost 4 bases and J lost 8, with 17 bases in between. This chain's CDR3 is CASSLVGPSGEKLFF. CDR3 coding DNA: TGCGCCAGCAGCCTAGTGGGGCCAAGCGGGGAAAAACTGTTTTTT.

The chain has TRBV18 and TRBJ1-3; D ambiguous. There are 14 residues in the CDR3. Germline V lookup: CDR1 KGHSH, CDR2 LQKENI. The germline V and J ends were trimmed by 2 bases and 8 bases, with 13 bases remaining between them. This chain's CDR3 is CASSPTGVGDTIYF. For the CDR3, the DNA is TGTGCCAGCTCACCAACGGGCGTCGGGGACACCATATATTTT.

This clonotype was found a few times. This chain links TRBV6-1 with TRBJ1-1; 7 positions match TRBD1. CDR1 is MNHNS, CDR2 SASEGT, per germline. The CDR3 sequence is 15 residues long. V lost 7 bases, J lost 0 bases, and 8 bases stayed unmatched. The CDR3 nucleotides read TGTGCCAGCATCTCCGGGACAGCCTTGAACACTGAAGCTTTCTTT. This translates into CASISGTALNTEAFF.

CDR3 in amino acids: CASSTQGLGEKLFF. The CDR3 DNA reads as TGTGCCAGCAGCACACAGGGGTTGGGTGAAAAACTGTTTTTT. The J gene is TRBJ1-4, the V gene TRBV2; 7 bases map to TRBD1. Germline V gene lookup returns CDR1 SNHLY and CDR2 FYNNEI. The J segment lost 7 bases and the V segment lost 6 bases, leaving 8 bases of the junction unmatched. CDR3 length: 14 amino acids.

This chain connects TRBV5-1 to TRBJ2-1; unclear D gene. Germline V gene data show CDR1 as SGHRS and CDR2 as YFSETQ. CDR3 size: 11 residues. V lost 4 bases and J lost 9, with 8 bases in between. CDR3 DNA sequence: TGCGCCAGCAGCGGAGAGGCTGAGCAGTTCTTC. This encodes CASSGEAEQFF.

This clonotype was counted ten times or more. The chain carries TRBV30 and TRBJ2-7, with D possibly TRBD2 on 6 matching bases. In germline, CDR1 is GTSNPN, CDR2 SVGIG (reference sequence). The CDR3 length is 16 residues. Trimming left V 2 bases short and J 4 bases short, with 21 bases between. The CDR3 region has the DNA TGTGCCTGGAGTCCGACGGAGGGGCGCCTTAATTACGAGCAGTACTTC. It specifies CAWSPTEGRLNYEQYF.

This chain connects TRBV29-1 to TRBJ1-1, with unresolved D. The germline V and J ends were trimmed by 5 bases and 6 bases, with 16 bases remaining between them. The CDR3 runs 13 residues. Germline assignment: CDR1 SQVTM and CDR2 ANQGSEA. This chain's CDR3 is CSVWRLWSPEAFF. In DNA form, the CDR3 reads TGCAGCGTTTGGAGGTTGTGGAGCCCTGAAGCTTTCTTT.

The DNA of the CDR3 is TGTGCCAGCTCACCCTTAAACTTCCAAGAGACCCAGTACTTC. Its translation is CASSPLNFQETQYF. This rearrangement joins TRBV18 to TRBJ2-5; D is ambiguous. The CDR3 has 14 residues. V was clipped by 3 bases and J by 1 base, with 9 bases between them. Germline CDR1 KGHSH, CDR2 LQKENI. The variable domain in full, completed from reference TRBV18 and TRBJ2-5, reads NAGVMQNPRHLVRRRGQEARLRCSPMKGHSHVYWYRQLPEEGLKFMVYLQKENIIDESGMPKERFSAEFPKEGPSILRIQQVVRGDSAAYFCASSPLNFQETQYFGPGTRLLVL.

The chain recombines TRBV4-3 with TRBJ2-7, with D perhaps matching TRBD1 or TRBD2 (6 bases each). The CDR3 runs to 15 residues. Germline CDR1 is LGHNA and CDR2 is YSLEER. V lost 1 base and J lost 6, with 16 bases in between. CDR3 residues: CASSQAGPGAVEQYV. CDR3 nucleotides: TGCGCCAGCAGCCAAGCTGGTCCGGGGGCCGTCGAGCAGTACGTC.

This chain uses TRBV28 with TRBJ2-5, with 11 bases fitting TRBD1. V gave up 6 bases and J gave up 5 bases; unmatched junction bases: 5. CDR3 size: 14 residues. Germline V lookup: CDR1 MDHEN, CDR2 SYDVKM. CDR3: CASRRTGGDETQYF. In DNA form, the CDR3 reads TGTGCCAGCAGGAGGACAGGGGGCGACGAGACCCAGTACTTC.

The V call is TRBV15, the J call TRBJ1-4; 10 bases fit TRBD1. Trimming took 5 bases from V and 4 from J; bases not matched to a gene: 7. The CDR3 contains 16 residues. CDR1 is LNHNV and CDR2 is YYDKDF in the germline V gene (reference sequence). DNA for the CDR3: TGTGCCACCAGCGAAGGGACAGGGGCCGTTAATGAAAAACTGTTTTTT. Translation: CATSEGTGAVNEKLFF.

The rearrangement links TRBV3-1 to TRBJ1-1; D remains ambiguous. CDR1 is LGHDT and CDR2 is YNNKEL in the germline V gene (reference sequence). The CDR3 has 14 residues. The V end was cut by 2 bases, the J end by 3 bases, with 10 bases between. This CDR3 is CASSQRFTDTEAFF. In DNA form, the CDR3 reads TGTGCCAGCAGCCAACGGTTTACGGACACTGAAGCTTTCTTT.

The rearrangement joins TRBV5-1 to TRBJ1-6; D is ambiguous. Trimming shortened V by 3 bases and J by 8 bases, and 18 bases separated the two germline ends. The germline V gene encodes CDR1 SGHRS and CDR2 YFSETQ. This CDR3 is 16 amino acids long. The CDR3 DNA follows: TGCGCCAGCAGCTCACGTGGGGTGGGTACGGATTCACCCCTCCACTTT. Translated: CASSSRGVGTDSPLHF.

In this sample, this clonotype turned up a few times. The chain couples TRBV6-1 to TRBJ2-7, with TRBD1 matching 7 bases. CDR3 length: 15 residues. V shed 4 bases, J shed 0 bases, and the junction held 6 bases outside the gene matches. CDR1 is MNHNS, CDR2 SASEGT, per germline. This CDR3 is CASSGTGVYSYEQYV. The DNA for the CDR3 is TGTGCCAGCAGTGGTACAGGGGTCTACTCCTACGAGCAGTACGTC.

As regards this clonotype: At one end, the junction sequence differs from germline, possibly due to a read error. The V call is TRBV20-1, the J call TRBJ1-4; D not resolved. This CDR3 is built from 13 residues. Germline CDR1 reads DFQATT; CDR2 reads SNEGSKA (reference sequence). This chain's CDR3 is CSAVRTVNGKLFF. The CDR3 DNA is TGCAGTGCTGTTAGGACGGTTAATGGAAAACTGTTTTTT.

CDR3 residues: CASSLELLVSSGADTQYF. DNA for the CDR3: TGTGCCAGCAGCTTAGAATTGCTGGTCTCGTCGGGAGCAGATACGCAGTATTTT. The chain recombines TRBV11-1 with TRBJ2-3, with D perhaps TRBD2 (6 bases). Germline CDR1 reads SGHAT; CDR2 reads FQDESV (reference sequence). Trimming shortened V by 1 base and J by 4 bases, and 21 bases separated the two germline ends. This CDR3 has 18 amino acids.

The rearrangement uses TRBV18 and TRBJ1-4; the match to TRBD1 covers 8 bases. The length of the CDR3 is 15 residues. CDR1 KGHSH and CDR2 LQKENI come from the germline V gene. V lost 6 bases, J lost 3 bases, and 6 bases stayed unmatched. CDR3 loop: CASSRRQGSNEKLFF. The DNA of the CDR3 is TGTGCCAGCTCTCGCCGACAGGGGTCTAATGAAAAACTGTTTTTT. Full variable domain (missing parts from reference TRBV18 and TRBJ1-4): NAGVMQNPRHLVRRRGQEARLRCSPMKGHSHVYWYRQLPEEGLKFMVYLQKENIIDESGMPKERFSAEFPKEGPSILRIQQVVRGDSAAYFCASSRRQGSNEKLFFGSGTQLSVL.